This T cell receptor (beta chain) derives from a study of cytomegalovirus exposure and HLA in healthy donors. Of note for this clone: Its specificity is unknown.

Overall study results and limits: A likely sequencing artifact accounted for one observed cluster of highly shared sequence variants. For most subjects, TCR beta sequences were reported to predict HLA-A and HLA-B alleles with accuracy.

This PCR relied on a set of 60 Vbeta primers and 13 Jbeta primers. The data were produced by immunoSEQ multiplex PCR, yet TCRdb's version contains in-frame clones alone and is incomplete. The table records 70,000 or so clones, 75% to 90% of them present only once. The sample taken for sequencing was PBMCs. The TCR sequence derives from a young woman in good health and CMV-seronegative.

For the CDR3, the DNA is TGTGCCAGCAGCTTAGGACAGGGGCAAACCGAAAAACTGTTTTTT. Protein product: CASSLGQGQTEKLFF. This chain uses TRBV7-9 with TRBJ1-4; 8 nucleotides match TRBD1. CDR1 is SEHNR, CDR2 FQNEAQ, per germline (reference sequence). The junction had 6 bases not matched to a gene; V was cut back by 1 base and J by 8 bases. The CDR3 length is 15 residues.